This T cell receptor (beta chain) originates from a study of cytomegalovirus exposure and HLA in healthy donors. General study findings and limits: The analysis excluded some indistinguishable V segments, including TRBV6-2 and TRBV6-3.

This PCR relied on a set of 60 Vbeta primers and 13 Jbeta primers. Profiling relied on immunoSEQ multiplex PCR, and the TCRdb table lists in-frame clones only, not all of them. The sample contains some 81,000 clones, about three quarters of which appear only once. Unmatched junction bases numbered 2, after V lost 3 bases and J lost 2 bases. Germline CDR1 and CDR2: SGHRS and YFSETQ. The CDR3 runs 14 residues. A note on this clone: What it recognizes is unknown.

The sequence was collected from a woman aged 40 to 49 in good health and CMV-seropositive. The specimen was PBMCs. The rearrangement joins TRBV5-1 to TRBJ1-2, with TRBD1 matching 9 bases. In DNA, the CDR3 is TGCGCCAGCAGCTCCGGGACAGGGAACTATGGCTACACCTTC. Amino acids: CASSSGTGNYGYTF.